These 2 T cell receptor beta chains came from one sample sequenced in a study of T cells in Graves' hyperthyroidism and ophthalmopathy. Using RNA transcripts as the source, TCR beta CDR3 regions were amplified. The TCR CDR3 first-round RT-PCR relied on the HTBI primer set. One entry per CDR3 protein, called by TCRdb with MiXCR from the multiplex PCR reads. This repertoire shows fewer than 550,000 distinct CDR3 sequences, roughly 25% found once; its top ten account for about 11%. Sequencing input: blood. The receptors shown here come from a woman in her 30s with Graves' ophthalmopathy.

Only a few counts were recorded for this clonotype. V usage is TRBV4-1 and J usage is TRBJ2-7, with 7 bases aligning to TRBD2. The length of the CDR3 is 16 residues. V gave up 1 base and J gave up 4 bases; unmatched junction bases: 10. The germline gives CDR1 MGHRA, CDR2 YSYEKL. The CDR3 coding sequence is TGCGCCAGCAGCCAAGTGCGGGTTCCAGCGGGGTACGAGCAGTACTTC. It encodes CASSQVRVPAGYEQYF.

This clonotype has only a few counts. V is TRBV4-3 and J is TRBJ2-7, with D perhaps matching TRBD2 (5 bases). This CDR3 is 14 amino acids long. Trimming left V 1 base short and J 3 bases short, with 10 bases between. In germline, CDR1 is LGHNA, CDR2 YSLEER. CDR3: CASSQGLARYEQYF. The DNA for the CDR3 is TGCGCCAGCAGCCAAGGGCTAGCACGCTACGAGCAGTACTTC.